This T cell receptor (beta chain) was sequenced in a study of patients and donors after allogeneic stem cell transplantation. TCRdb itself ran the RT-PCR reads through MiXCR, one entry per CDR3 protein. The data show roughly 250,000 distinct CDR3 sequences, around 14% seen once. This clonotype showed up many times. The clonotype comes from a human donor who was either an allogeneic HSCT recipient or a stem cell or donor lymphocyte infusion donor (not recorded which). It is not recorded whose cells these are; they may come from a transplant donor. The specimen sequenced was blood, either unsorted or a sorted T cell fraction (not recorded which).

CDR3 coding DNA: TGTGCCAGCAGGGGTACGGGACGCAACACCGGGGAGCTGTTTTTT. Translation: CASRGTGRNTGELFF. The V call is TRBV7-6, the J call TRBJ2-2; D possibly uses TRBD1 or TRBD2 (5 bases each). The V gene lost 6 bases and the J gene lost 2 bases, with 13 bases spanning the gap. In germline, CDR1 is SGHVS, CDR2 FNYEAQ. This CDR3 has 15 amino acids.